This entry is about one T cell receptor beta chain. This clonotype was observed a few times. Its target antigen remains unknown. Base-call qualities are not available, and no considerably larger clone is one nucleotide away. These data come from a study of blood T cells in healthy people across ages (dated by TCRdb to about 2015). As for the study more broadly: Template switching captured roughly one uniquely barcoded TCR beta cDNA molecule per two T cells in model experiments. The study measured age-related changes in TCR beta repertoire diversity using deep sequencing normalized with unique cDNA molecular identifiers. Four age groups were formed from the donors: young (average 16 years), middle-aged (around 39), aged (roughly 58) and long-lived (around 82). To avoid experimental bias, donors of different ages were distributed randomly across sequencing lanes. Two additional independent replicas of 1 million unique cDNA reads from the same blood draw were analyzed for two donors (one aged 18 to 29 and one aged 80 or older). Beyond this particular receptor, the publication reports: Bulk unsorted PBMC profiling prevented conclusive comparison of naive and antigen-experienced compartments. Observed TCR beta diversity correlated strongly with the percentage of naive T cells measured by flow cytometry. Compared with the aged group, the long-lived group had more naive CD4+ T cells, fewer expanded clones and increased TCR diversity, a pattern suggesting age selection. As age increased, observed TCR beta diversity per million T cells dropped in a roughly linear way, and a significant reduction was already evident by age 40. Estimates of total diversity based on one million sequenced T cells were considered lower bounds and underestimates. Donor CMV infection status was unknown, potentially confounding age-related changes in expanded clonotypes.

The CDR3 holds 15 amino acids from the cysteine to the phenylalanine. The read is trimmed to its CDR3 DNA, 45 bases read in frame from base 1. CDR1 SGHTA and CDR2 FQGTGA were looked up in the germline V gene. The donors were 40 or so Caucasian individuals from Russia, aged about 6 to 95 years, who were systemically healthy. Around 9.8 milliliters of peripheral blood were collected from each donor into EDTA-treated Vacutainer tubes. Ficoll-Paque density-gradient centrifugation was used to isolate PBMCs, with at least 6.5 million per sample. Total RNA, at least 6 micrograms per sample, was extracted from PBMCs with Trizol reagent. Naive CD45RAhigh/CD27high T cell percentages were measured by flow cytometry on a PBMC aliquot from every donor. The receptor library was made with 5' RACE. The sequencer was an Illumina HiSeq 2500. A second PCR of 7 to 11 cycles was performed with a sample-barcoded 5' primer and a J-beta primer mix. Each TCR beta cDNA molecule received a unique molecular identifier from a template-switch 5' adaptor carrying 12 random nucleotides. At least 2.5 million CDR3-containing paired-end reads were obtained from each sample. All of the RNA was converted into first-strand cDNA using the Mint cDNA synthesis kit, with a TRBC-specific oligonucleotide serving as the primer. Following uracil-DNA glycosylase treatment, all cDNA underwent a first 18-cycle PCR with the universal primers M1SS and BC2_uni_R. The paper's data handling went like this. For normalization, 1 million high-quality reads, each with a distinct molecular identifier, were randomly selected from each sample. Instead of being binned into consensus sequences, reads that shared molecular identifiers were thrown out. MiTCR, set to a Q25 quality threshold and the strictest error-elimination algorithm, was used for CDR3 identification, clonotype clustering and error correction. Lower-bound total TCR beta diversity was estimated with a nonparametric unseen species model using Euler transformation. TCRdb trimmed the raw reads at Q25, called clones with MiXCR and kept productive beta chains. Rows with one shared CDR3 protein collapse into an entry with the most common genes and DNA. These V and J calls rely on TCRdb rather than the paper's analysis. This sample has about 1.6 million distinct CDR3 sequences in its table, and around 36% of those were observed once. The ten top clones hold around 11% of the sample.

The specimen sequenced was blood. In this chain, TRBV7-3 is recombined with TRBJ2-5; 14 of the junction bases match TRBD2. The DNA end is more similar to TRBJ2-7, so the J call may be wrong. The source is a woman aged 25 to 39 in good health. The DNA is TGTGCCAGCAGCCCGGGACTAGCGGGAGTGGCCGAGCAGTACTTC. This sequence encodes CASSPGLAGVAEQYF.